This T cell receptor beta chain is drawn from a study of T cell responses to AZD1222 COVID-19 vaccine. Whole-study results and caveats: Only five or six AZD1222 recipients tested seropositive at baseline.

Sequencing was performed with immunoSEQ multiplex PCR; in TCRdb, only in-frame clones are kept and a portion is missing. Of 120,000 to 150,000 clones in the sample, approximately 94% are singletons; the top ten hold 1.9%. A word on this clone: Its antigen is undetermined.

The sequencing used peripheral blood, collected on day 0 of AZD1222 vaccination. This clonotype originated in an adult in good health.

As DNA, the CDR3 is TGTGCCACCAGCAGAGATTTCGGACAGGGGGGAAAAAGTGACTATGGCTACACCTTC. This gives the protein CATSRDFGQGGKSDYGYTF. The chain recombines TRBV15 with TRBJ1-2, with 10 bases fitting TRBD1. J gave up 3 bases and V 0 bases, and 13 bases lay outside the gene matches. This CDR3 is built from 19 residues. Germline-derived CDR1 and CDR2 are LNHNV and YYDKDF (reference sequence).